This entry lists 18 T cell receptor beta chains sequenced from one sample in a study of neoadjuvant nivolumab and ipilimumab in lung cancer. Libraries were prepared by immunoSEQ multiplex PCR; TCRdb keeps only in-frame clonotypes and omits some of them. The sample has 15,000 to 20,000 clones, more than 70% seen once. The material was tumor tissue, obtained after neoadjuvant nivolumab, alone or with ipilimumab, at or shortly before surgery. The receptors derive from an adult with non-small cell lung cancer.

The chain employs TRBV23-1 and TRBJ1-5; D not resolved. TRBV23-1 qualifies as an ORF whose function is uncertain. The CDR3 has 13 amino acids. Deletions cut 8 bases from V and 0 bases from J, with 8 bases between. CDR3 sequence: CASSRRSNQPQHF. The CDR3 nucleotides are TGCGCCAGCTCTAGGCGTAGCAATCAGCCCCAGCATTTT.

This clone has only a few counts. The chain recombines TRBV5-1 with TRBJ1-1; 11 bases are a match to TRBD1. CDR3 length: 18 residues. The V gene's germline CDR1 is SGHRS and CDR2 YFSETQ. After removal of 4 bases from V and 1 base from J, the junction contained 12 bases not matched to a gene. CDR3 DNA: TGCGCCAGCAGCCCAGGCGAGGGACAGGGGGTCGGGAACACTGAAGCTTTCTTT. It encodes CASSPGEGQGVGNTEAFF.

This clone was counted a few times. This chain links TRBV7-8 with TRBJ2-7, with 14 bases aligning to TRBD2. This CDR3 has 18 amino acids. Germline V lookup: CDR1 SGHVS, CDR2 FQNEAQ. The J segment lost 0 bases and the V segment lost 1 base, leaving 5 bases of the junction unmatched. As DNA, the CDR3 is TGTGCCAGCAGCTTAGTGCGACTAGCGGGGGGGACCTCCTACGAGCAGTACTTC. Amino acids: CASSLVRLAGGTSYEQYF.

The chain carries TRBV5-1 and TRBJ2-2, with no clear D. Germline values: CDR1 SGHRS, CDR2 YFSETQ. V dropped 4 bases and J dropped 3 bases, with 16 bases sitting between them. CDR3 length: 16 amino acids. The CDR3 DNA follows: TGCGCCAGCAGCCAGGAGTTAGGTAGTGACACCGGGGAGCTGTTTTTT. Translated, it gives CASSQELGSDTGELFF. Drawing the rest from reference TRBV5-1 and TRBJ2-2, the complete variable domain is KAGVTQTPRYLIKTRGQQVTLSCSPISGHRSVSWYQQTPGQGLQFLFEYFSETQRNKGNFPGRFSGRQFSNSRSEMNVSTLELGDSALYLCASSQELGSDTGELFFGEGSRLTVL.

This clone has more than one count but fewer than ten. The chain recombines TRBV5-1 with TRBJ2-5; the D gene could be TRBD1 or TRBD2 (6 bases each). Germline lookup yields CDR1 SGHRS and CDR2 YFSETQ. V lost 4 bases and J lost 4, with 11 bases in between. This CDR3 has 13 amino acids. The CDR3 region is CASSVGGGETQYF. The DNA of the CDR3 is TGCGCCAGCAGCGTAGGAGGGGGAGAGACCCAGTACTTC. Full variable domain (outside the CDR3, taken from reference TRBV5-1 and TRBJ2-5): KAGVTQTPRYLIKTRGQQVTLSCSPISGHRSVSWYQQTPGQGLQFLFEYFSETQRNKGNFPGRFSGRQFSNSRSEMNVSTLELGDSALYLCASSVGGGETQYFGPGTRLLVL.

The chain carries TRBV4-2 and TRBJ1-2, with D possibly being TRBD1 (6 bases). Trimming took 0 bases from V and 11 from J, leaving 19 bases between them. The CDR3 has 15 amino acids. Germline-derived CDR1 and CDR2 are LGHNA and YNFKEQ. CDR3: CASSQEKRGGRVYTF. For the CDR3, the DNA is TGTGCCAGCAGCCAAGAGAAGCGGGGGGGGCGGGTTTACACCTTC.

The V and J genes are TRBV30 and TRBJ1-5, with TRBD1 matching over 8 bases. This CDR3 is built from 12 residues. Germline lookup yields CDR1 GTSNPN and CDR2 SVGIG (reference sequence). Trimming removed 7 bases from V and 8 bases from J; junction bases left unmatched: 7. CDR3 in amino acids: CALRTGMEPQHF. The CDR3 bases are TGTGCCTTAAGGACAGGGATGGAGCCCCAGCATTTT. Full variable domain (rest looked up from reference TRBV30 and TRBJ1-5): SQTIHQWPATLVQPVGSPLSLECTVEGTSNPNLYWYRQAAGRGLQLLFYSVGIGQISSEVPQNLSASRPQDRQFILSSKKLLLSDSGFYLCALRTGMEPQHFGDGTRLSIL.

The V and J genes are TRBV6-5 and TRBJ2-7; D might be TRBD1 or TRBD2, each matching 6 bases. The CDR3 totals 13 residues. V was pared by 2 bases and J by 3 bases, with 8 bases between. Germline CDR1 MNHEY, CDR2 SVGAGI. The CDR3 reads CASSYEGGYEQYF. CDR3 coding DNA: TGTGCCAGCAGTTACGAGGGGGGCTACGAGCAGTACTTC.

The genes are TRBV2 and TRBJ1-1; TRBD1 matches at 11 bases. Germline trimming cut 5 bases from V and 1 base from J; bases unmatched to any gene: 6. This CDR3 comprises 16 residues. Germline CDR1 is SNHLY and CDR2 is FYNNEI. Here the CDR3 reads CASSKDRGRGNTEAFF. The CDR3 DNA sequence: TGTGCCAGCAGTAAGGACAGGGGGCGAGGGAACACTGAAGCTTTCTTT.

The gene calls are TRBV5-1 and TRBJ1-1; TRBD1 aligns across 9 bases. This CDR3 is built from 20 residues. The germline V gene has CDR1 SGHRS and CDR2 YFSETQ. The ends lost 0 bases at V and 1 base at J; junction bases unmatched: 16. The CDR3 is CASSLDTLGDRVRKNTEAFF. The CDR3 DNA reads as TGCGCCAGCAGCTTGGATACCTTAGGGGACAGGGTACGTAAGAACACTGAAGCTTTCTTT.

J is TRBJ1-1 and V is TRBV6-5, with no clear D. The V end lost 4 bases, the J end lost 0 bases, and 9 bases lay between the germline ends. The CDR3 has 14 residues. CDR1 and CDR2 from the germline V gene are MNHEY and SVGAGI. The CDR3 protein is CASSFQRVNTEAFF. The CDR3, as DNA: TGTGCCAGCAGTTTCCAACGGGTGAACACTGAAGCTTTCTTT.

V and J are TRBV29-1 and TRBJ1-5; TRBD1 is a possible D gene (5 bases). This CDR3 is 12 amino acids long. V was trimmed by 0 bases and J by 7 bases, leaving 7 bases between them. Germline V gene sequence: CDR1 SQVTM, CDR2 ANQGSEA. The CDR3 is CSVEDPGQPQHF. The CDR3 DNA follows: TGCAGCGTTGAAGACCCAGGGCAGCCCCAGCATTTT.

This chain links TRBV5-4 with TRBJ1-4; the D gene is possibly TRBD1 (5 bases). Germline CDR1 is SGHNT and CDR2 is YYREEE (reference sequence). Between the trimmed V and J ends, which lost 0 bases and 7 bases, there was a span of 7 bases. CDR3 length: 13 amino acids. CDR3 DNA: TGTGCCAGCAGCTTGGCGGGGGTTGAAAAACTGTTTTTT. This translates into CASSLAGVEKLFF.

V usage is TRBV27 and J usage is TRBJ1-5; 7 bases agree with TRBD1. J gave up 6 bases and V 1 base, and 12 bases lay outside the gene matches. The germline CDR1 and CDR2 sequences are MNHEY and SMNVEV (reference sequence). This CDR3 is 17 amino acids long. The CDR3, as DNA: TGTGCCAGCAGTTTATTGGCGAAAACAGGGGCGGTTCAGCCCCAGCATTTT. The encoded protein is CASSLLAKTGAVQPQHF.

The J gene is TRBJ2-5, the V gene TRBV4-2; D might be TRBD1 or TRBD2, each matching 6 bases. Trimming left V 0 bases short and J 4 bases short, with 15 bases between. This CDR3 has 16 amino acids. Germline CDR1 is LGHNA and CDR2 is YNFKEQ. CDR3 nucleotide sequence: TGTGCCAGCAGCCAAGAAGGGGGGTATGCCTTAGAGACCCAGTACTTC. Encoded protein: CASSQEGGYALETQYF.

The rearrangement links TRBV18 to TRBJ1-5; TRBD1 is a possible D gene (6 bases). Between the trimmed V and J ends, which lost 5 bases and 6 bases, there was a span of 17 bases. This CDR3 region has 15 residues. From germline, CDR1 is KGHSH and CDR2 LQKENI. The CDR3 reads CASSITRGESQPQHF. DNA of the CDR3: TGTGCCAGCTCAATCACCAGGGGTGAAAGTCAGCCCCAGCATTTT.

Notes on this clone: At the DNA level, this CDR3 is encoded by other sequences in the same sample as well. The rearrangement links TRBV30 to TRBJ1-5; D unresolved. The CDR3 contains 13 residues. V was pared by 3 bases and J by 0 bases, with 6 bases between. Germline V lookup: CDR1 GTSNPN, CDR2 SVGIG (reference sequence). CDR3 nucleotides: TGTGCCTGGAGCGGTGATAGCAATCAGCCCCAGCATTTT. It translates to CAWSGDSNQPQHF.

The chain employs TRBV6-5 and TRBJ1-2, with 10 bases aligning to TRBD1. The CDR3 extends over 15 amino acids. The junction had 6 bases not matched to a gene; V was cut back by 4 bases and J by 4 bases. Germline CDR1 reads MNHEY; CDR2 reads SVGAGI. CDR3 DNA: TGTGCCAGCAGTTTTACCCGGACAGGGGGCTATGGCTACACCTTC. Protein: CASSFTRTGGYGYTF.